This TCR beta chain was captured by sequencing in a study of beta chain features in type 1 diabetes. Study-level information: Comparable age, gender and cell yields were observed in patients relative to healthy donors. Whole-study results and caveats: Type 1 diabetes patients had moderately but significantly shorter TCRB CDR3s in all four CD4+ subsets.

Germline CDR1 and CDR2: LNHNV and YYDKDF (reference sequence). V lost 0 bases, J lost 3 bases, and 2 bases lay in between. This CDR3 spans 13 amino acids. The authors took one heparinised blood draw, averaging roughly 100 mL, from each donor. Over 95% purity was reached by all sorted populations. Sequenced material consisted of expressed TCRB transcripts (all of the isolated RNA was reverse transcribed). The repertoire was sequenced with immunoSEQ multiplex PCR; TCRdb's copy has only in-frame clones and lacks some. The sample contains hundreds of thousands of clones, about 14% of which appear only once. Details on this clone: What it binds is unknown. The sample has other DNA sequences that encode this CDR3 too.

The material sequenced was naive CD4+ T cells from blood. This chain links TRBV15 with TRBJ2-2; no clear D gene. This sequence originates from a man between 18 and 35 years old in good health. CDR3 coding DNA: TGTGCCACCAGCAGAGATCACACCGGGGAGCTGTTTTTT. Protein sequence: CATSRDHTGELFF. The variable domain in full, with the rest retrieved from reference TRBV15 and TRBJ2-2, is DAMVIQNPRYQVTQFGKPVTLSCSQTLNHNVMYWYQQKSSQAPKLLFHYYDKDFNNEADTPDNFQSRRPNTSFCFLDIRSPGLGDTAMYLCATSRDHTGELFFGEGSRLTVL.